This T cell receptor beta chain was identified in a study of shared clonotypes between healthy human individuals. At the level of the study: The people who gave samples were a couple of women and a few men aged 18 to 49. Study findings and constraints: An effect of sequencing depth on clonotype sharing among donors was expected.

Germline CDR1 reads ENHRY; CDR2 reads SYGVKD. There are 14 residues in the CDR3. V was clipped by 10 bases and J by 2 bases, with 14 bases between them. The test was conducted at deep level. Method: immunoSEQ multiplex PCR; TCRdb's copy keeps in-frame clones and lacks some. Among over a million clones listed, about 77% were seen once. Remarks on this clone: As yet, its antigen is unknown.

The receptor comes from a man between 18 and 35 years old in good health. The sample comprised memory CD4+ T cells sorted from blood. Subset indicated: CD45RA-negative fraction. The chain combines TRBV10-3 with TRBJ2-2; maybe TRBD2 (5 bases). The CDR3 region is CATSYGINTGELFF. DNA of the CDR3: TGTGCCACCTCTTACGGGATAAACACCGGGGAGCTGTTTTTT.